This TCR beta chain was recorded in a study of immune reconstitution after stem cell transplant in scleroderma (dated by TCRdb to the late 2010s). Libraries were built with RT-PCR. Sequencing took place on an Illumina MiSeq. TCRdb took the public reads, trimmed them with fastp at Q25, ran MiXCR for clone calling and kept in-frame beta chains. Every distinct CDR3 protein forms one entry, paired with its most common genes and DNA. The table for this sample lists 5,000 to 6,500 distinct CDR3 sequences; approximately 8.2% of them were counted only once. Jointly, the top ten make up 10% of the sample. Regarding this clonotype: Its antigen target is currently unknown. A clone one base away is much larger, so this may be a read error.

The receptor was derived from a male donor with systemic sclerosis. This material was collected before or after autologous hematopoietic stem cell transplantation (not recorded which).

For the CDR3, the sequence is CASSIAGRRKVFF. The DNA reads as follows: TGTGCCAGCAGCATCGCAGGGAGGCGGAAAGTTTTCTTT. The V and J genes are TRBV5-8 and TRBJ1-1, with TRBD1 tentatively as D gene (5 bases match). V is clipped by 4 bases and J by 13 bases, and the sequence between their germline boundaries is 20 bases long. The CDR3 starts with the cysteine, ends with the phenylalanine, and has 13 residues. Only CDR3 DNA remains: 39 bases, in frame from the first base. In the germline V gene, CDR1 corresponds to SGHTS and CDR2 to YDEGEE.